One sample yielded the 11 T cell receptor beta chains listed below, sequenced in a study of technical replicates of blood from several donors. Here immunoSEQ multiplex PCR was the method, and the copy in TCRdb shows in-frame clones only, minus some. The data show tens of thousands of clones, around 97% seen once. Sequences were obtained from T cells isolated from PBMCs. The receptors were sampled from a human donor in good health.

This clone was recorded only once. This chain joins TRBV5-1 and TRBJ1-5; 8 nucleotides line up with TRBD1. There are 14 residues in the CDR3. Germline-derived CDR1 and CDR2 are SGHRS and YFSETQ. The J segment lost 11 bases and the V segment lost 0 bases, leaving 7 bases of the junction unmatched. The CDR3 bases are TGCGCCAGCAGCTTGGGGGACAGGCTTTCGTCCCAGCATTTT. Its protein product is CASSLGDRLSSQHF.

This clone appeared once. The chain uses TRBV2 and TRBJ1-5; D gene unclear. Germline values: CDR1 SNHLY, CDR2 FYNNEI. Trimming removed 7 bases at V and 3 bases at J, with 10 bases between. The CDR3 totals 13 residues. CDR3 protein: CASTREPNQPQHF. CDR3 coding DNA: TGTGCCAGCACCCGGGAGCCCAATCAGCCCCAGCATTTT.

DNA for the CDR3: TGCGCCAGCAGTGCGGGGACAGGGGATGAAAAACTGTTTTTT. Amino acids: CASSAGTGDEKLFF. The V and J genes are TRBV10-2 and TRBJ1-4, with TRBD1 identical over 10 bases. The V segment lost 4 bases and the J segment 6 bases; nucleotides outside the gene matches: 2. In germline, CDR1 is WSHSY, CDR2 SAAADI. The CDR3 runs 14 residues.

V is TRBV7-8 and J is TRBJ1-1; D is ambiguous. V was cut by 0 bases and J by 2 bases, with 7 bases left in between. Germline V CDR1 and CDR2: SGHVS, FQNEAQ. The CDR3 has 14 amino acids. The CDR3 here is CASSLAPGNTEAFF. The CDR3 DNA is TGTGCCAGCAGCTTAGCTCCCGGTAACACTGAAGCTTTCTTT.

V usage is TRBV4-1 and J usage is TRBJ2-7; D perhaps matches TRBD1 (5 bases). Germline CDR1 reads MGHRA; CDR2 reads YSYEKL. The CDR3 is 17 amino acids. Trimming pared 1 base from V and 2 bases from J, leaving 18 bases between. The CDR3 nucleotides are TGCGCCAGCAGCCAAGTGTTACAGCCGATGGGGCCCTACGAGCAGTACTTC. Protein: CASSQVLQPMGPYEQYF.

The chain has TRBV5-1 and TRBJ2-7, with D perhaps TRBD1 (6 bases). Deletions cut 2 bases from V and 7 bases from J, with 22 bases between. The CDR3 runs 16 residues. Germline-derived CDR1 and CDR2 are SGHRS and YFSETQ. The CDR3 sequence: CASSLYRDTFSGEQYF. CDR3 sequence (DNA): TGCGCCAGCAGCTTATACCGGGACACCTTCTCCGGGGAGCAGTACTTC.

The CDR3 nucleotides are TGTGCCAGCTCACTCGGCACTGAAGCTTTCTTT. It codes for CASSLGTEAFF. The rearrangement joins TRBV18 to TRBJ1-1; D is unclear. Between the trimmed V and J ends, which lost 4 bases and 4 bases, there was a span of 4 bases. The germline V gene encodes CDR1 KGHSH and CDR2 LQKENI. The CDR3 has 11 residues.

The chain links TRBV5-1 to TRBJ2-2; 8 bases are shared with TRBD1. CDR1 is SGHRS and CDR2 is YFSETQ in the germline V gene. This CDR3 comprises 15 residues. V was pared by 4 bases and J by 3 bases, with 5 bases of the junction left unmatched. The CDR3 protein is CASSGQGSHTGELFF. In nucleotides, the CDR3 is TGCGCCAGCAGCGGACAGGGAAGTCACACCGGGGAGCTGTTTTTT.

CDR3 residues: CASSPGLAPKLTVGYEQYF. The CDR3 bases are TGTGCCAGCAGTCCGGGACTAGCACCTAAGTTAACGGTAGGCTACGAGCAGTACTTC. The genes are TRBV27 and TRBJ2-7; 9 bases align to TRBD2. J gave up 3 bases and V 5 bases, and 20 bases lay outside the gene matches. Germline loops: CDR1 MNHEY, CDR2 SMNVEV (reference sequence). The CDR3 length is 19 residues.

The V and J genes are TRBV13 and TRBJ2-3, with 10 bases fitting TRBD1. J lost 0 bases, V lost 5 bases, and 2 bases had no gene match. In germline, CDR1 is PRHDT, CDR2 FYEKMQ (reference sequence). The CDR3 is 15 residues long. The CDR3 protein is CASSTGQGSTDTQYF. The DNA for the CDR3 is TGTGCCAGCAGCACGGGACAGGGGAGCACAGATACGCAGTATTTT.

The chain has TRBV5-6 and TRBJ1-3; 8 nucleotides align to TRBD1. The CDR3 extends over 14 amino acids. The ends lost 0 bases at V and 7 bases at J; junction bases unmatched: 3. From germline, CDR1 is SGHDT and CDR2 YYEEEE. The chain's CDR3 is CASSLVDRGNTIYF. In DNA, the CDR3 is TGTGCCAGCAGCTTGGTAGACAGGGGTAACACCATATATTTT.